A selection of T cell receptor beta chains follows, all from one sample in a study of T-cell reconstitution after alpha-beta-depleted transplantation in children. TCRdb called the PCR reads again in MiXCR, with one record for every CDR3 protein. Among around 72,000 distinct CDR3 sequences listed, around 4.7% were seen once. The specimen was PBMCs, mostly from graft donor cells, collected 180 days after TCRalphabeta/CD19-depleted stem cell transplant. The receptors here all came from a boy younger than two who had a stem cell transplant for acute myeloid leukemia, so the T cells may come from the graft donor. Each CDR3 is given with its conserved first and last residue. The D gene is left open where the match is weak. A row's size may be missing; if present it is once, few, many or a size class.

-,TRBV4-3,TRBJ2-2,medium-sized,TGCGCCAGCAGCCAAGATATCTCGACAACAGCCACCGGGGAGCTGTTTTTT,CASSQDISTTATGELFF
-,TRBV12-3/TRBV12-4,TRBJ1-2,many,TGTGCCAGCACGCCACCGGGGGGCCTCTATGGCTACACCTTC,CASTPPGGLYGYTF
-,TRBV15,TRBJ2-5,many,TGTGCCACCAGCAGGGATACAGGGGGCGGGGGGGTGACCCAGTACTTC,CATSRDTGGGGVTQYF
-,TRBV18,TRBJ1-1,many,TGTGCCAGCTCACCCAGGGCCGACACTGAAGCTTTCTTT,CASSPRADTEAFF
TRBD1,TRBV20-1,TRBJ2-7,many,TGCAGTGCTAGAGGTACCGGACAGGGGAAGCCCTACGAGCAGTACTTC,CSARGTGQGKPYEQYF
TRBD1,TRBV9,TRBJ1-4,many,TGTGCCAGCAGCGTCGACAGGGAAAGGGGAAAACTGTTTTTT,CASSVDRERGKLFF
-,TRBV4-1,TRBJ1-1,many,TGCGCCAGCAGCCAAGGAGGTGGGAGGAACACTGAAGCTTTCTTT,CASSQGGGRNTEAFF
TRBD2,TRBV3-1,TRBJ2-1,many,TGTGCCAGCAGTCCTGGACTAGTAGGGCTCAATGAGCAGTTCTTC,CASSPGLVGLNEQFF
TRBD2,TRBV10-3,TRBJ2-3,many,TGTGCCATCAGAGGAGGAGGCGGGGGAGAGGGAGATACGCAGTATTTT,CAIRGGGGGEGDTQYF
TRBD2,TRBV11-3,TRBJ2-5,many,TGTGCCAGCAGCCCAAGGCGCCGTACTAGCGGGGAAGAGACCCAGTACTTC,CASSPRRRTSGEETQYF
-,TRBV5-1,TRBJ2-5,many,TGCGCCAGCAGCTTAAGGGGAGAGACCCAGTACTTC,CASSLRGETQYF
TRBD1,TRBV5-6,TRBJ2-2,many,TGTGCCAGCAGGATGGACAGGGGAAAAAACACCGGGGAGCTGTTTTTT,CASRMDRGKNTGELFF
-,TRBV9,TRBJ2-2,many,TGTGCCAGCTCAGACAGATCTACAAGCGGGGAGCTGTTTTTT,CASSDRSTSGELFF
-,TRBV4-1,TRBJ2-1,-,TGCGCCAGCAGCTTGGGGCTGCCCTACAATGAGCATTTCTTC,CASSLGLPYNEHFF
-,TRBV28,TRBJ1-1,many,TGTGCCAGCAGTGGGGACGGTGAAGCTTTCTTT,CASSGDGEAFF
TRBD2,TRBV12-3/TRBV12-4,TRBJ2-2,-,TGTACCCTCAGCCTCTATCGACTAGCGGGGGGTCTGAACACCGGGGAGCTGTTTTTT,CTLSLYRLAGGLNTGELFF
-,TRBV20-1,TRBJ2-4,many,TGCAGTGCTAGAGATGGGGAGACCTCGGCCATTCAGTACTTC,CSARDGETSAIQYF
TRBD1,TRBV27,TRBJ1-5,many,TGTGCCAGCAGTTCGGACAGGCCCAATCAGCCCCAGCATTTT,CASSSDRPNQPQHF
-,TRBV24-1,TRBJ2-1,many,TGTGCCACCAGTGACTCCGGTGGACAGAGCTCCTACAATGAGCAGTTCTTC,CATSDSGGQSSYNEQFF
-,TRBV9,TRBJ2-2,many,TGTGCCAGCAGCGACCGGGACAAAAACACCGGGGAGCTGTTTTTT,CASSDRDKNTGELFF
-,TRBV24-1,TRBJ2-2,many,TGTGCCACCAGTGATTTACACAACACCGGGGAGCTGTTTTTT,CATSDLHNTGELFF
TRBD1,TRBV10-3,TRBJ1-1,many,TGTGCCATCAGGGAAGGGACAGGGGGCACTGAAGCTTTCTTT,CAIREGTGGTEAFF
-,TRBV15,TRBJ1-1,few,TGTGCCACCAAGGGCCGGACAGACTACACTGAAGCTTTCTTT,CATKGRTDYTEAFF
-,TRBV5-5,TRBJ2-6,many,TGTGCCAGCAGCGCTAACTCTGGGGCCAACGTCCTGACTTTC,CASSANSGANVLTF
-,TRBV27,TRBJ2-7,many,TGTGCCAGCAGTTTAGTTACAGGGATACCCTACGAGCAGTACTTC,CASSLVTGIPYEQYF
-,TRBV14,TRBJ2-2,many,TGTGCCAGCAGCCGAGTTAGATCCGGGGAGCTGTTTTTT,CASSRVRSGELFF
-,TRBV20-1,TRBJ2-5,many,TGCAGTGCTAGTGTCAGGAGGAACCAAGAGACCCAGTACTTC,CSASVRRNQETQYF
TRBD1,TRBV7-9,TRBJ1-1,many,TGTGCCAGCAGCCACAGGGGGGCCGACACTGAAGCTTTCTTT,CASSHRGADTEAFF
TRBD2,TRBV3-1,TRBJ2-1,many,TGTGCCAGCAGCCAAGCTGCGGGGGGCTACAATGAGCAGTTCTTC,CASSQAAGGYNEQFF
-,TRBV14,TRBJ1-1,many,TGTGCCAGCAGCCAAAGGGTTCGGGGAAGAACTGAAGCTTTCTTT,CASSQRVRGRTEAFF
-,TRBV12-3/TRBV12-4,TRBJ2-6,many,TGTGCCAGCAGTCCCGGACAAGGGCCCCCCGGGTCTGGGGCCAACGTCCTGACTTTC,CASSPGQGPPGSGANVLTF
TRBD2,TRBV3-1,TRBJ2-3,many,TGTGCCAGCAGCCCAAACGAAGGGAATTACCTAGCGGGCCGGCCAGATACGCAGTATTTT,CASSPNEGNYLAGRPDTQYF
-,TRBV14,TRBJ1-6,many,TGTGCCAGCAGCCAAGAGAACAGGCTTAGCTCCTATAATTCACCCCTCCACTTT,CASSQENRLSSYNSPLHF
TRBD2,TRBV3-1,TRBJ2-3,many,TGTGCCAGCAGCCAAGTAGCGGGGGCCCCAGATACGCAGTATTTT,CASSQVAGAPDTQYF
-,TRBV10-3,TRBJ1-1,many,TGTGCCCTCCTCATGAGGACTGAAGCTTTCTTT,CALLMRTEAFF